These T cell receptor beta chains were read from a single sample in a study of shared clonotypes between healthy human individuals. TCRdb keeps only in-frame clones here, not all; method: immunoSEQ multiplex PCR. The sample consists of about 2,200,000 clones, about 93% of them appearing once. Sequencing was done on a sample of naive CD8+ T cells from PBMCs. All receptors come from a man younger than 35 in good health. Some clones in this sample may be carry-over from other donors' samples. The CDR3 runs from the conserved cysteine through the conserved F or W. D genes are given only for firm matches. Size is stated for part of the rows, as once, few or many counts, or as a class when the clone is expanded.

.	TRBV5-1	TRBJ1-1	.	CASSSSQDSTGAFF	TGCGCCAGCAGCTCGTCACAGGATTCGACGGGAGCTTTCTTT
.	TRBV13	TRBJ1-2	.	CASSLRGRDTYGYTF	TGTGCCAGCAGCTTACGGGGGCGCGACACCTATGGCTACACCTTC
TRBD1	TRBV5-6	TRBJ2-1	.	CASSTGVGDEQFF	TGTGCCAGCAGCACAGGGGTCGGCGATGAGCAGTTCTTC
.	TRBV6-5	TRBJ2-7	once	CASSYGVREQYF	TGTGCCAGCAGTTACGGGGTCCGCGAGCAGTACTTC
.	TRBV6-1	TRBJ1-2	.	CASSEVEGALYGYTF	TGTGCCAGCAGTGAAGTGGAAGGCGCCCTCTATGGCTACACCTTC
.	TRBV7-9	TRBJ2-1	.	CASSASGNEQFF	TGTGCCAGCAGCGCGTCAGGGAATGAGCAGTTCTTC
.	TRBV4-1	TRBJ2-3	.	CASSQDRVDTDTQYF	TGCGCCAGCAGCCAAGACCGGGTGGACACAGATACGCAGTATTTT
TRBD1	TRBV28	TRBJ1-5	.	CASSSPGTDFNQPQHF	TGTGCCAGCAGTTCACCCGGGACAGATTTCAATCAGCCCCAGCATTTT
TRBD1	TRBV27	TRBJ2-4	.	CASGTGARGNIQYF	TGTGCCAGCGGAACAGGGGCCCGGGGAAACATTCAGTACTTC
.	TRBV14	TRBJ1-2	.	CASSQGGWAMVGYTF	TGTGCCAGCAGCCAAGGAGGGTGGGCGATGGTTGGCTACACCTTC
TRBD1	TRBV6-5	TRBJ1-5	.	CASSYPTGDNQPQHF	TGTGCCAGCAGTTACCCGACAGGGGACAATCAGCCCCAGCATTTT
TRBD2	TRBV27	TRBJ2-1	.	CASSLREVLSSYNEQFF	TGTGCCAGCAGTTTACGGGAGGTTTTAAGCTCCTACAATGAGCAGTTCTTC
TRBD2	TRBV28	TRBJ2-5	.	CASSLASGRPQETQYF	TGTGCCAGCAGTTTAGCTAGCGGGAGGCCCCAAGAGACCCAGTACTTC
.	TRBV27	TRBJ2-2	few	CASSSVGSTGELFF	TGTGCCAGCAGTAGCGTCGGCTCTACCGGGGAGCTGTTTTTT
TRBD1	TRBV19	TRBJ1-1	.	CASSIDRVGNTEAFF	TGTGCCAGTAGTATCGACAGGGTCGGGAACACTGAAGCTTTCTTT
TRBD1	TRBV7-9	TRBJ1-2	few	CASSHIISDRDNYGYTF	TGTGCCAGCAGCCACATTATCTCGGACAGGGATAACTATGGCTACACCTTC
TRBD1	TRBV13	TRBJ2-7	.	CASSFRDSYEQYF	TGTGCCAGCAGCTTCCGGGACAGTTACGAGCAGTACTTC
TRBD1	TRBV7-9	TRBJ1-3	once	CASSPLGQGRGNTIYF	TGTGCCAGCAGCCCCCTGGGACAGGGGAGGGGAAACACCATATATTTT
.	TRBV14	TRBJ1-2	.	CASSQLVGSGYTF	TGTGCCAGCAGCCAACTGGTTGGCTCTGGCTACACCTTC
TRBD2	TRBV9	TRBJ2-2	.	CASSQSGRAGTGELFF	TGTGCCAGCAGCCAGAGCGGGAGGGCCGGGACCGGGGAGCTGTTTTTT
TRBD2	TRBV11-2	TRBJ2-3	.	CASSLLAGKTTDTQYF	TGTGCCAGCAGCTTACTAGCGGGAAAGACCACAGATACGCAGTATTTT
.	TRBV7-7	TRBJ1-2	once	CASHILGDTGNYGYTF	TGTGCCAGCCATATTCTAGGGGACACTGGAAACTATGGCTACACCTTC